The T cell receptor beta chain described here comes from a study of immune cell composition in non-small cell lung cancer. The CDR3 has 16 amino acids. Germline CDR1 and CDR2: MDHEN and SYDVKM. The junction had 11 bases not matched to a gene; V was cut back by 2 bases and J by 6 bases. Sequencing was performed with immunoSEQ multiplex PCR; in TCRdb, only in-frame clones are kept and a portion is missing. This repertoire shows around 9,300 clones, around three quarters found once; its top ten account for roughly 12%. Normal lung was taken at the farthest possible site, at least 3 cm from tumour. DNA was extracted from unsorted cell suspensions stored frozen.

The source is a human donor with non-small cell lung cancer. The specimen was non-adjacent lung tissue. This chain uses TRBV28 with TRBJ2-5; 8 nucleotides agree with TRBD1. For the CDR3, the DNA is TGTGCCAGCAGTTTACCCTCCGGACAGGGCAAACAGACCCAGTACTTC. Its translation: CASSLPSGQGKQTQYF.